This TCR beta chain appears in the sequencing data of a study of blood T cell repertoires in COVID-19. CDR1 and CDR2 from the germline V gene are MGHRA and YSYEKL. Trimming at V came to 4 bases and at J to 3 bases, leaving 8 bases not matched to a gene. This CDR3 is 16 amino acids long. TCRdb keeps only in-frame clones here, not all; method: immunoSEQ multiplex PCR. The sample carries 150,000 to 200,000 clones, around 90% recorded once. Sequenced sample: peripheral blood. The V and J genes are TRBV4-1 and TRBJ1-5; TRBD1 matches at 8 bases. The TCR was taken from a human donor in a cohort sampled during active COVID-19. Here the CDR3 DNA reads TGCGCCAGCAGCCCGGGGACAGGACAGGACAATCAGCCCCAGCATTTT. Protein product: CASSPGTGQDNQPQHF.